This is a list of T cell receptor beta chains from one sample in a study of blood T cell repertoires in COVID-19. The protocol was immunoSEQ multiplex PCR, while the TCRdb copy is restricted to in-frame clones and leaves out a portion. The profile shows 300,000 or so clones, about 86% of them singletons. The sequenced sample consisted of peripheral blood. These receptors were collected from a woman between 50 and 59 years old with acute or convalescent COVID-19. Each CDR3 is given with its conserved first and last residue. The D gene is left open where the match is weak. Some rows have no size entry. The others give once, few or many, or a class for an expanded clone.

TRBD2 | TRBJ2-2 | TRBV9 | NA | TGTGCCAGCAGCCCCGGGGGGACCCCGAACACCGGGGAGCTGTTTTTT | CASSPGGTPNTGELFF
NA | TRBJ2-1 | TRBV3-1/TRBV3-2 | once | TGTGCCAGCAGCCAAGTGAGCGCGGGAATGTACAATGAGCAGTTCTTC | CASSQVSAGMYNEQFF
TRBD2 | TRBJ2-2 | TRBV30 | NA | TGTGCCTGGAGTGGGCTAGCGGGGGGACCTTCGAACACCGGGGAGCTGTTTTTT | CAWSGLAGGPSNTGELFF
NA | TRBJ1-1 | TRBV6-5 | NA | TGTGCCAGCAGTTATGATAGCCTGAACACTGAAGCTTTCTTT | CASSYDSLNTEAFF
NA | TRBJ1-6 | TRBV14 | NA | TGTGCCAGCAGCCAATACATCAATAATTCACCCCTCCACTTT | CASSQYINNSPLHF
NA | TRBJ1-1 | TRBV4-1 | NA | TGCGCCAGCAGCCAACAAATATCGCAGATTGAAGCTTTCTTT | CASSQQISQIEAFF
TRBD1 | TRBJ2-1 | TRBV30 | NA | TGTGCCTGGACCATCGGAACAGGGGAATTTAATGAGCAGTTCTTC | CAWTIGTGEFNEQFF
TRBD1 | TRBJ1-2 | TRBV25-1 | once | TGTGCCAGCAGTGATCGGCTTACAGGGGGGTACTATGGCTACACCTTC | CASSDRLTGGYYGYTF
TRBD2 | TRBJ2-1 | TRBV27 | NA | TGTGCCAGCAGCCAACTTGCAGCGGGGGCGCAGTTCTTC | CASSQLAAGAQFF
TRBD1 | TRBJ1-1 | TRBV2 | NA | TGTGCCAGCAGAGAACAGGGGGGAGGCACTGAAGCTTTCTTT | CASREQGGGTEAFF
TRBD2 | TRBJ2-1 | TRBV6-2/TRBV6-3 | few | TGTGCCAGCAGTCGGCGACTAGCGGGGGACAATGAGCAGTTCTTC | CASSRRLAGDNEQFF
NA | TRBJ2-1 | TRBV28 | NA | TGTGCCAGCACCCTCGGCGGCTCCTACAATGAGCAGTTCTTC | CASTLGGSYNEQFF
TRBD1 | TRBJ1-2 | TRBV2 | NA | TGTGCCAGCAGTAGACAGGGGCTAAGCGGCTACACCTTC | CASSRQGLSGYTF
NA | TRBJ2-5 | TRBV7-9 | NA | TGTGCCAGCAGCAGGGACACGGCGGGGGAGACCCAGTACTTC | CASSRDTAGETQYF
TRBD2 | TRBJ2-3 | TRBV23-1 | NA | TGCGCCAGCAGTCCCCGGACTAGCTCTGACCCGGATACGCAGTATTTT | CASSPRTSSDPDTQYF
TRBD1 | TRBJ1-2 | TRBV5-1 | NA | TGCGCCAGCAGCTTGGGGACAGGGAAGGGTATCGACGGCTACACCTTC | CASSLGTGKGIDGYTF
NA | TRBJ2-2 | TRBV5-1 | NA | TGCGCCAGCGTGGACAATGTGAACACCGGGGAGCTGTTTTTT | CASVDNVNTGELFF
TRBD2 | TRBJ2-1 | TRBV2 | NA | TGTGCCAGCAGTGGACCGGGATCGGGAGGTGAGCAGTTCTTC | CASSGPGSGGEQFF
NA | TRBJ1-1 | TRBV6-2/TRBV6-3 | NA | TGTGCCAGCAGTTACACGCAGGGGAACACTGAAGCTTTCTTT | CASSYTQGNTEAFF
NA | TRBJ2-5 | TRBV6-5 | NA | TGTGCCAGCAGTTACCCTTCGGAGACCCAGTACTTC | CASSYPSETQYF
NA | TRBJ2-1 | TRBV11-2 | NA | TGTGCCAGCAGCCCCGTGAGATCCTACAATGAGCAGTTCTTC | CASSPVRSYNEQFF
NA | TRBJ1-2 | TRBV29-1 | NA | TGCAGCGTTGCAAGGGACACCTATGGCTACACCTTC | CSVARDTYGYTF
NA | TRBJ1-1 | TRBV14 | NA | TGTGCCAGCAGCCCCAGTTTCCCTGAAGCTTTCTTT | CASSPSFPEAFF
NA | TRBJ1-2 | TRBV11-2 | NA | TGTGCCAGCAGCTTAGATCGAGGGGGCTACACCTTC | CASSLDRGGYTF
TRBD2 | TRBJ2-7 | TRBV29-1 | NA | TGCAGCGGCGGGGGTGGGGGGGTGGGGTCTCGGGAGCAGTACTTC | CSGGGGGVGSREQYF
TRBD1 | TRBJ1-4 | TRBV5-1 | NA | TGCGCCAGCAGCTTGGCCGGCAGGGGGCCTGAAAAACTGTTTTTT | CASSLAGRGPEKLFF
NA | TRBJ1-5 | TRBV7-2 | NA | TGTGCCAGCAGGGCACGTGGGTCGGGGGGATCACAGCATTTT | CASRARGSGGSQHF
NA | TRBJ2-1 | TRBV19 | NA | TGTGCCAGTAGTATAGGGTCCAGACTAAGCTCCTACAATGAGCAGTTCTTC | CASSIGSRLSSYNEQFF
TRBD2 | TRBJ2-1 | TRBV27 | once | TGTGCCAGCAGTTCAGGGCGGGAGTTCGATGAGCAGTTCTTC | CASSSGREFDEQFF
NA | TRBJ1-2 | TRBV6-6 | NA | TGTGCCAGCAATCAGTATGGCTACACCTTC | CASNQYGYTF
NA | TRBJ1-1 | TRBV7-2 | NA | TGTGCCAGCAGCTTCGGGGGGGCGGTGGGCACTGAAGCTTTCTTT | CASSFGGAVGTEAFF
NA | TRBJ2-5 | TRBV5-1 | NA | TGCGCCAGCTCCCGGGAGGGGGCCGCAGAGACCCAGTACTTC | CASSREGAAETQYF
TRBD1 | TRBJ2-2 | TRBV10-2 | NA | TGCGCCAGCAGTGGCACAGGGGGCCACACCGGGGAGCTGTTTTTT | CASSGTGGHTGELFF
NA | TRBJ1-6 | TRBV19 | NA | TGTGCCAGTAGCCGATCTTGGGGGGGTGGGGTAAATTCACCCCTCCACTTT | CASSRSWGGGVNSPLHF
NA | TRBJ1-3 | TRBV5-8 | NA | TGTGCCAGCGGGACTCTCGGAAACACCATATATTTT | CASGTLGNTIYF
NA | TRBJ2-1 | TRBV5-1 | NA | TGCGCCAGCAGCGTTACGGGGAGCTCCTACAATGAGCAGTTCTTC | CASSVTGSSYNEQFF
TRBD2 | TRBJ2-7 | TRBV9 | NA | TGTGCCAGCAGCGTAGAAAGCGGGAGTGTGGATTACGAGCAGTACTTC | CASSVESGSVDYEQYF
NA | TRBJ1-2 | TRBV5-5 | NA | TGTGCCAGCAGCTTGGGGGATGCAGGGGACGGCTACACCTTC | CASSLGDAGDGYTF
NA | TRBJ2-3 | TRBV5-1 | once | TGCGCCAGCCAGCTGGGTAGCGAATCAGATACGCAGTATTTT | CASQLGSESDTQYF
TRBD1 | TRBJ2-3 | TRBV5-4 | NA | TGTGCCAGCAGCCCGGACAGGGTAGGGACAGATACGCAGTATTTT | CASSPDRVGTDTQYF
NA | TRBJ1-5 | TRBV2 | NA | TGTGCCAGCAGTGAATTAAGGGCGGGAAATCAGCCCCAGCATTTT | CASSELRAGNQPQHF
TRBD1 | TRBJ1-2 | TRBV7-8 | NA | TGTGCCAGCAGCTATTCACAGGGGGCGACGGGCTACACCTTC | CASSYSQGATGYTF
TRBD1 | TRBJ1-1 | TRBV6-6 | NA | TGTGCCAGCAGTCTATTGGACAGGGACACTGAAGCTTTCTTT | CASSLLDRDTEAFF
TRBD1 | TRBJ1-1 | TRBV10-3 | NA | TGTGCCACCACCCTTGGCGGACAGGGGCTGAACACTGAAGCTTTCTTT | CATTLGGQGLNTEAFF
NA | TRBJ1-1 | TRBV27 | NA | TGTGCCAGCAGTTTCGGAGGGGCGGCTGAAGCTTTCTTT | CASSFGGAAEAFF
NA | TRBJ2-5 | TRBV12-3/TRBV12-4 | NA | TGTGCCAGCGCGGTTCATATTCAAGAGACCCAGTACTTC | CASAVHIQETQYF
TRBD1 | TRBJ1-2 | TRBV6-4 | NA | TGTGCCAGCAGTGAGGCAGGGGGTAACTATGGCTACACCTTC | CASSEAGGNYGYTF
NA | TRBJ1-1 | TRBV18 | NA | TGTGCCAGCTCACCAGCGAGGGGAGGAACTGAAGCTTTCTTT | CASSPARGGTEAFF
TRBD2 | TRBJ2-7 | TRBV15 | NA | TGTGCCACCGAAAGTACCGGGACTAACCGGAGGGAGCAGTACTTC | CATESTGTNRREQYF
NA | TRBJ1-1 | TRBV6-1 | NA | TGTGCCAGCAGTGTTGGGGGGGGCTTGGCTTTTGTCACTGAAGCTTTCTTT | CASSVGGGLAFVTEAFF
TRBD2 | TRBJ2-1 | TRBV3-1/TRBV3-2 | NA | TGTGCCAGCAGCCAAGGCGGGAGTGGGGATGAGCAGTTCTTC | CASSQGGSGDEQFF
NA | TRBJ2-1 | TRBV9 | NA | TGTGCCAGCAGTAGCCGACAGAACAATGAGCAGTTCTTC | CASSSRQNNEQFF
NA | TRBJ2-1 | TRBV9 | NA | TGTGCCAGCAGCGTAGGTCCAGATCTCTCCTACAATGAGCAGTTCTTC | CASSVGPDLSYNEQFF
NA | TRBJ1-2 | TRBV6-5 | once | TGTGCCAGCAGTAGACAGCTCCTCAACTATGGCTACACCTTC | CASSRQLLNYGYTF